The entry that follows covers one TCR beta chain sequence. This receptor's antigen is unknown. Base qualities are not provided; no much larger clone lies one nucleotide away. From the germline V gene (reference sequence), CDR1 is MNHEY and CDR2 is SMNVEV. The junction shows trimming of 6 bases on V and 2 bases on J, plus 13 bases between the germline ends. The CDR3, cysteine through phenylalanine, is 14 amino acids long. Kept here is only the CDR3 DNA, which spans 42 bases and is read in frame from base 1. The hyperthyroidism patients were between 18 and 65 years old and newly diagnosed, with a disease duration of less than 2 months. Exclusion was applied to patients with uncontrolled infections, other autoimmune diseases, pregnancy or lactation. Diagnoses relied on clinical symptoms, serum thyroxine and TRAb, thyroid ultrasound and orbital computed tomography. Blood from progressor patients was collected at the time of first diagnosis with hyperthyroidism, before any ophthalmopathy symptoms had appeared. PBMCs were isolated from 7.5 to 10 ml of fresh peripheral blood by Ficoll-Paque density gradient centrifugation. Patients classed as progressors first received a Graves' hyperthyroidism diagnosis and then went on to develop ophthalmopathy during follow-up. Total RNA was extracted with Trizol reagent, and quality was checked on an Agilent 2100 Bioanalyzer.

The TCR beta CDR3 regions were amplified from RNA transcripts. For the first round of RT-PCR on the TCR CDR3, the HTBI primer set was used together with the Qiagen OneStep RT-PCR kit. Libraries were constructed in a second round of multiplex PCR, after which size selection and purification were performed. Paired-end sequencing of the libraries was performed with 100 bp reads on an Illumina HiSeq2000. Processing in the source paper ran as follows. SOAPnuke was used to process the raw data, with reads discarded if the reads contained adapters or uncalled bases, had a mean Phred below 15, or lacked an exact constant-primer or identifier match. COPE v1.2.5 was used to merge the high-quality paired reads, and each unique nucleotide sequence was defined as a clonotype. MiTCR v1.1 was used to align clonotypes to the IMGT TRBV, TRBD and TRBJ reference segments. Only V-J combinations with frequency above 0.0001, covering about 99% of repertoires, were analysed. A TCS score was defined as the ratio of F50 (clonal expansion) to E x V (chaos), with BLOSUM62-based TCRdist applied between CDR3 peptides within each V-J. Welch's t-statistics and random forest reduced around 510 V-J features to 10 to 15, which were used in a naive Bayes classifier (R e1071). TCRdb reanalyzed the raw reads on its own, using fastp at Q25 for trimming and MiXCR for clone calling, and kept in-frame beta chains. Each record represents a unique CDR3 protein, reported with the most common genes and DNA among its rows. These V and J calls are TCRdb output, not the study's own analysis. The sample table lists 300,000 to 450,000 distinct CDR3 sequences, about a sixth of them with a count of one. Of the sample, 30% to 40% is held by the ten largest clones.

This sample is drawn from a study of T cells in Graves' hyperthyroidism and ophthalmopathy (dated by TCRdb to the late 2010s). In the study overall: Peripheral blood samples were taken at initial diagnosis, before any treatment was given. Thyroid tissue and blood T-cell repertoires from six Graves' hyperthyroidism patients were also compared in the study. Prospective prediction of ophthalmopathy was tested in an independent validation cohort of 18 hyperthyroidism patients and 15 to 17 patients who later progressed to ophthalmopathy. The 85 to 100 discovery patients were randomly split 7:3 into training and test sets. According to the paper, TCR Vbeta CDR3 sequencing was carried out on more than 120 peripheral blood samples, which came from around 43 ophthalmopathy, around 74 hyperthyroidism and roughly 17 progressor patients. After blood sampling, hyperthyroidism patients were treated with methimazole at a starting dose of 30 mg daily, and ophthalmopathy patients were treated with high-dose intravenous methylprednisolone. To identify distinguishing TCR V-J signatures, a discovery cohort of 100 or so patients was used, comprising 40 to 45 with Graves' ophthalmopathy and 57 with stable Graves' hyperthyroidism. What the study reported, not specific to this receptor: In validation, the model predicted progression to ophthalmopathy a median of roughly 6.2 months before onset, with around 70% sensitivity and roughly 79% specificity. A model built on a 13 V-J signature distinguished ophthalmopathy from stable hyperthyroidism, reaching approximately 89% sensitivity and approximately 83% specificity in cross-validation and 80%/75% in testing. Most expanded thyroid clonotypes (frequency above 0.001) were also detected in blood, a finding suggesting that blood repertoires may reflect thyroid immune responses. Sample size was not statistically predetermined, and blinding of investigators to group allocation was not performed.

The clonotype comes from a young woman with Graves' hyperthyroidism that later progressed to Graves' ophthalmopathy. Sample: blood. The chain employs TRBV27 and TRBJ1-2, and possibly TRBD1, on 5 matching bases. CDR3 reads: CASRRQRANYGYTF. The nucleotide sequence is TGTGCCAGCAGGCGACAGAGGGCGAACTATGGCTACACCTTC.